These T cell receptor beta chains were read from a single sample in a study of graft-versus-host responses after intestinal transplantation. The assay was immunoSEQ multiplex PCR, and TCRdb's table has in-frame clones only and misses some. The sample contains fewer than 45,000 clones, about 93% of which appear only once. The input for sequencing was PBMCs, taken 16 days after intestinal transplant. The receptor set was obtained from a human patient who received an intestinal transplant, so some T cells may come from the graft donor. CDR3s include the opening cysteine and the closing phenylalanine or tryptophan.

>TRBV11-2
CASSSKYQDKDYEQYF
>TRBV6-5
CASRAIWGELFF
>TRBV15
CATSNLAGGEELFF
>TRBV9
CASSDSGANTEAFF
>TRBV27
CASSSGPSYEQYF
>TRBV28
CASSSTGISITEAFF
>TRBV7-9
CASSPDRGGYNEQFF
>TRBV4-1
CASSQSTSGRTDTQYF
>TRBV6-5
CASSYSGLHYGYTF
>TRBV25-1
CASSDLPVGALGDTQYF
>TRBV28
CASSFPGSNTEAFF
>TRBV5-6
CASSFQGSTEAFF
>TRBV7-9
CASSTSGSAYNEQFF
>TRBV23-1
CASSPEGKGNQPQHF
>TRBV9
CASSVGVGGFPNEQFF
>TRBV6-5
CASRKIDRGNEQFF
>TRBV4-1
CASSQDGTQMNTEAFF
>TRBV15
CATSPDRDRVRVTQYF
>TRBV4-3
CASSLGQTYEQYF
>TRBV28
CASSQQGFYGYTF
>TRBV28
CASSLTSGETDTQYF
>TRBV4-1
CASSQDPREGHEQYF
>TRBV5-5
CASSPSDRANTEAFF
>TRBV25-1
CASRQGLNTEAFF
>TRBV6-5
CASRSSATNEKLFF
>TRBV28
CASSSRTSGITKNIQYF
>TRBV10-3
CAISDSGGSYNEQFF
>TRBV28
CASSFPRGSLYTEAFF
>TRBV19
CASSIRGSSYEQYF
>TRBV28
CASSPRGDTEAFF
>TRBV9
CASSVGGSGNQPQHF
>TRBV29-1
CSYLWTRFSGEQFF
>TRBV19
CASSMDRVGNYGYTF
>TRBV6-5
CASSSLPSGAEQYF
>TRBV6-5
CASSYSAVSYEQYF
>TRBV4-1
CASSQVPTDSYNEQFF
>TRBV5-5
CASSLGGNTEAFF
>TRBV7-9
CASSSPGTGDPDTEAFF
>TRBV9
CASSDGGSEQYF
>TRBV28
CASSLRESIFDEQFF
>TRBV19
CASSIARSAEAFF
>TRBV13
CASSLGEVSGNTIYF
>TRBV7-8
CASSLEAGNEQFF
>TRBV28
CASSPSAFGPQYF
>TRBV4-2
CASSQDTSDRLQGGQYF
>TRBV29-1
CSVEGGFDSTDTQYF
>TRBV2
CASRQDTDTQYF
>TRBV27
CASSFGTSGTEQYF
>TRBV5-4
CASSHTGTSLYEQFF
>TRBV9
CASSVAVQGARDEQYF
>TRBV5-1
CASSLAGGPYEQYF
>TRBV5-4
CASSLAASYEQYF
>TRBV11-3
CASSLEWADTQYF
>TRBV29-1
CSVETSGSIYNEQFF